This TCR beta chain emerged from a study of blood T cells in healthy people across ages. For the second PCR, which ran for about 7 to 11 cycles, a sample-barcoded 5' primer and a J-beta primer mix were used. TCRdb passed the 5' RACE reads through MiXCR, listing each CDR3 protein once. Among 850,000 to 1,000,000 distinct CDR3 sequences listed, roughly 50% were seen once. In its sample, this clonotype was seen a few times. As yet, its antigen is unknown. CDR1 and CDR2 from the germline V gene are MDHEN and SYDVKM. V was pared by 8 bases and J by 8 bases, with 12 bases of the junction left unmatched. The CDR3 length is 14 residues. Study results and caveats: While age rose, TCR beta diversity per million T cells dropped in a roughly linear way.

The clonotype was recovered from a man in his thirties or forties in good health. The chain combines TRBV28 with TRBJ2-1; 7 bases map to TRBD2. The specimen sequenced was blood. As DNA, the CDR3 is TGTGCCAGCGACTCCAGCGGGGTAAAACATGAGCAGTTCTTC. This sequence encodes CASDSSGVKHEQFF.